There are many counts of the clone carrying this TCR beta chain. The lymph nodes were axillary draining lymph nodes from breast cancer patients. Each CDR3 protein is one row after TCRdb ran MiXCR on the multiplex PCR reads. The sample holds about 170,000 distinct CDR3 sequences, 33% seen once. The data stem from a study of breast tumors, draining lymph nodes, adjacent tissues. The length of the CDR3 is 13 residues. Germline V gene lookup returns CDR1 LGHDT and CDR2 YNNKEL (reference sequence). The ends were cut back, 1 base at V and 7 bases at J, with 9 bases in the middle. The V and J genes are TRBV3-1 and TRBJ2-3; unclear D gene. Material: axillary lymph node tissue. The origin of this receptor is a female donor with breast cancer. Some clones in this sample may be carry-over from other donors' samples. The CDR3 nucleotides are TGTGCCAGCAGCCAAGGAGGCAGTCATACGCAGTATTTT. Translated: CASSQGGSHTQYF.